These 25 T cell receptor beta chains were sequenced from one sample in a study of blood T cell repertoires in COVID-19. Profiling relied on immunoSEQ multiplex PCR, and the TCRdb table lists in-frame clones only, not all of them. The repertoire has about 150,000 clones, approximately 88% of them found once; the top ten carry over 5%. The sample taken for sequencing was PBMCs or T cells enriched from blood (not recorded which). The source is a man in his 70s who had been exposed to COVID-19.

Turning to this clone: The sample contains more than one DNA sequence encoding this CDR3. The chain couples TRBV9 to TRBJ1-5; 7 bases match TRBD1. This CDR3 region has 14 residues. Germline V lookup: CDR1 SGDLS, CDR2 YYNGEE. V shed 3 bases and J 1 base; nucleotides not matched to a gene: 1. The CDR3 sequence is CASSGQGSNQPQHF. In DNA form, the CDR3 reads TGTGCCAGCAGCGGACAGGGAAGCAATCAGCCCCAGCATTTT.

V and J are TRBV2 and TRBJ1-6; the match to TRBD1 covers 9 bases. Losses at the gene ends were 5 bases for V and 9 bases for J; bases not matched to a gene: 5. The germline CDR1 and CDR2 sequences are SNHLY and FYNNEI. The CDR3 is made up of 14 amino acids. DNA of the CDR3: TGTGCCAGCAGTTCCGGGACAGGGCTTTCACCCCTCCACTTT. It codes for CASSSGTGLSPLHF.

This clone has a single count. The chain combines TRBV13 with TRBJ2-7; the D gene is possibly TRBD1 (7 bases). Germline CDR1 and CDR2: PRHDT and FYEKMQ (reference sequence). V gave up 0 bases and J gave up 5 bases, with 11 bases separating them. This CDR3 spans 14 amino acids. DNA of the CDR3: TGTGCCAGCAGCTTAGGAGGCAGGGGGGACGAGCAGTACTTC. This sequence encodes CASSLGGRGDEQYF.

The J gene is TRBJ2-3, the V gene TRBV29-1; TRBD2 might be the D (6 bases). The CDR3 sequence is 13 residues long. V gave up 1 base and J gave up 1 base, with 6 bases separating them. Germline values: CDR1 SQVTM, CDR2 ANQGSEA. In DNA form, the CDR3 reads TGCAGCGTTGAAGGGGGGGGCACAGATACGCAGTATTTT. Translation: CSVEGGGTDTQYF.

V usage is TRBV24-1 and J usage is TRBJ1-2; possible D gene TRBD1, 5 bases. The CDR3 contains 13 residues. The germline V and J ends were trimmed by 5 bases and 4 bases, with 10 bases remaining between them. The germline CDR1 and CDR2 sequences are KGHDR and SFDVKD. The chain's CDR3 is CATSGSQGYGYTF. In DNA form, the CDR3 reads TGTGCCACCAGTGGCTCCCAGGGCTATGGCTACACCTTC.

The V and J genes are TRBV12-3 or TRBV12-4 and TRBJ1-4; unclear D gene. Trimming pared 7 bases from V and 8 bases from J, leaving 11 bases between. The CDR3 has 12 residues. CDR3 sequence reads: CASTFPREKLFF. CDR3 nucleotides: TGTGCCAGCACTTTTCCCAGGGAAAAACTGTTTTTT.

The V gene is TRBV9, the J gene TRBJ2-6; the D gene is possibly TRBD1 (6 bases). The CDR3 sequence is 15 residues long. Trimming removed 4 bases from V and 0 bases from J, with 8 bases in between. Germline V gives CDR1 SGDLS, CDR2 YYNGEE. The CDR3 loop reads CASSIQGSGANVLTF. In DNA, the CDR3 is TGTGCCAGCAGCATACAGGGCTCTGGGGCCAACGTCCTGACTTTC.

The chain links TRBV24-1 to TRBJ2-1; weak D call: TRBD2 (6 bases). V lost 5 bases and J lost 6, with 10 bases in between. The length of the CDR3 is 13 residues. CDR1 and CDR2 (germline): KGHDR, SFDVKD. This CDR3 reads CATSAPGVNEQFF. The CDR3 DNA is TGTGCCACCAGTGCTCCGGGAGTCAATGAGCAGTTCTTC.

The CDR3 is CSVETPRRAEAFF. CDR3 nucleotides: TGCAGCGTTGAAACGCCCAGGAGGGCTGAAGCTTTCTTT. This chain links TRBV29-1 with TRBJ1-1; D not resolved. Between the trimmed V and J ends, which lost 2 bases and 6 bases, there was a span of 13 bases. The CDR3 consists of 13 residues. Germline CDR1 reads SQVTM; CDR2 reads ANQGSEA.

The CDR3 coding sequence is TGTGCCAGCAGCGTAGAATTCGCGGGAGGGGCGAACACCGGGGAGCTGTTTTTT. This gives the protein CASSVEFAGGANTGELFF. The V gene is TRBV9, the J gene TRBJ2-2, with 9 bases fitting TRBD2. In germline, CDR1 is SGDLS, CDR2 YYNGEE. The length of the CDR3 is 18 residues. The V gene end was trimmed by 0 bases and the J gene end by 0 bases; junction bases not matched to a gene: 6.

For the CDR3, the DNA is TGCAGTGCTAGAAGTAGGGGCCAGTTCTTC. Residues: CSARSRGQFF. The V call is TRBV20-1, the J call TRBJ2-1; possibly TRBD1 for D (5 bases). Trimming pared 2 bases from V and 13 bases from J, leaving 9 bases between. CDR3 size: 10 residues. The germline CDR1 and CDR2 sequences are DFQATT and SNEGSKA (reference sequence).

This clone appeared once. V gene TRBV12-3 or TRBV12-4 combines with J gene TRBJ2-7; D remains unclear. This CDR3 has 12 residues. Trimming left V 5 bases short and J 7 bases short, with 12 bases between. CDR3 bases: TGTGCCAGCAGTCCTGGTGAGTTTGAGCAGTACTTC. Translated: CASSPGEFEQYF.

This clone is a singleton in its sample. V and J are TRBV29-1 and TRBJ2-6; 14 nucleotides match TRBD2. Trimming removed 7 bases from V and 3 bases from J; junction bases left unmatched: 5. There are 16 residues in the CDR3. Germline V gene lookup returns CDR1 SQVTM and CDR2 ANQGSEA. CDR3 bases: TGCAGCGCGACTAGCGGGGGGGCTGGTGGGGCCAACGTCCTGACTTTC. Its protein product is CSATSGGAGGANVLTF.

V usage is TRBV4-1 and J usage is TRBJ2-1, with unresolved D. Trimming removed 1 base from V and 15 bases from J, with 19 bases in between. This CDR3 is 14 amino acids long. Germline loops: CDR1 MGHRA, CDR2 YSYEKL. The CDR3 sequence: CASSQGKAKPPGFF. The DNA of the CDR3 is TGCGCCAGCAGCCAAGGAAAGGCCAAGCCTCCAGGGTTCTTC.

V gene TRBV19 combines with J gene TRBJ2-1; a weak D match, TRBD2 (7 bases). V shed 3 bases and J shed 0 bases, with 21 bases lying between them. The CDR3 spans 19 residues. The germline V gene encodes CDR1 LNHDA and CDR2 SQIVND (reference sequence). The CDR3 protein is CASSIRGGGGRSSYNEQFF. The CDR3 DNA sequence: TGTGCCAGTAGTATCAGGGGTGGCGGGGGCCGAAGCTCCTACAATGAGCAGTTCTTC. The full variable domain, completed using reference TRBV19 and TRBJ2-1, is DGGITQSPKYLFRKEGQNVTLSCEQNLNHDAMYWYRQDPGQGLRLIYYSQIVNDFQKGDIAEGYSVSREKKESFPLTVTSAQKNPTAFYLCASSIRGGGGRSSYNEQFFGPGTRLTVL.

The chain joins TRBV24-1 to TRBJ2-5; maybe TRBD1 (6 bases). Germline V lookup: CDR1 KGHDR, CDR2 SFDVKD. The CDR3 has 15 amino acids. V dropped 2 bases and J dropped 4 bases, with 13 bases sitting between them. The chain's CDR3 is CATSDYAGAGETQYF. CDR3 in DNA: TGTGCCACCAGTGATTACGCAGGGGCTGGAGAGACCCAGTACTTC.

Worth noting for this clone: This sample also contains other DNA sequences that code for the same CDR3. The chain has TRBV3-1 (or the pseudogene TRBV3-2) and TRBJ1-1; no clear D gene. The CDR3 has 13 residues. Germline lookup yields CDR1 LGHDT and CDR2 YNNKEL (reference sequence). The germline V and J ends were trimmed by 4 bases and 4 bases, with 10 bases remaining between them. CDR3 region: CASSPHEATEAFF. The CDR3 DNA sequence: TGTGCCAGCAGCCCCCATGAGGCCACTGAAGCTTTCTTT.

The chain combines TRBV28 with TRBJ2-2; 7 bases map to TRBD1. With 6 bases clipped from V and 6 bases from J, the junction kept 7 bases outside the gene matches. CDR1 and CDR2 from the germline V gene are MDHEN and SYDVKM. This CDR3 comprises 14 residues. The CDR3 region is CASSETGVAGELFF. The CDR3 DNA is TGTGCCAGCAGCGAAACAGGGGTTGCCGGGGAGCTGTTTTTT.

This sequence joins TRBV7-9 and TRBJ1-3; D remains ambiguous. Trimming pared 5 bases from V and 1 base from J, leaving 6 bases between. The CDR3 loop spans 13 amino acids. Germline assignment: CDR1 SEHNR and CDR2 FQNEAQ (reference sequence). The CDR3 DNA reads TGTGCCAGCAGCCACGCGTCTGGAAACACCATATATTTT. Amino acid sequence: CASSHASGNTIYF.

The V call is TRBV4-3, the J call TRBJ2-7; D not certain. This CDR3 is built from 14 residues. The V end was cut by 0 bases, the J end by 7 bases, with 13 bases between. Germline CDR1 reads LGHNA; CDR2 reads YSLEER. The CDR3 protein is CASSQDSSGWEQYF. The CDR3 DNA reads TGCGCCAGCAGCCAAGATTCCAGTGGCTGGGAGCAGTACTTC.

The chain couples TRBV30 to TRBJ1-5; D not resolved. The CDR3 extends over 14 amino acids. Trimming pared 6 bases from V and 7 bases from J, leaving 19 bases between. The germline gives CDR1 GTSNPN, CDR2 SVGIG (reference sequence). The CDR3 bases are TGTGCCTGCCTATGCCCGGGTGTAGGACAGCCCCAGCATTTT. Its translation: CACLCPGVGQPQHF.

The chain combines TRBV13 with TRBJ2-7; TRBD2 agrees at 10 bases. V lost 7 bases, J lost 7 bases, and 10 bases stayed unmatched. Germline V CDR1 and CDR2: PRHDT, FYEKMQ (reference sequence). The CDR3 totals 14 residues. CDR3 sequence reads: CASTSTSGPREQYF. CDR3 DNA sequence: TGTGCCAGCACCTCGACTAGCGGGCCGCGGGAGCAGTACTTC.

The J gene is TRBJ2-3, the V gene TRBV28; 8 bases agree with TRBD1. Germline CDR1 MDHEN, CDR2 SYDVKM. The V gene end was trimmed by 4 bases and the J gene end by 4 bases; junction bases not matched to a gene: 10. The CDR3 has 16 residues. CDR3 sequence reads: CASSSRTGRGADTQYF. CDR3 DNA: TGTGCCAGCAGTTCCCGGACAGGGAGAGGGGCAGATACGCAGTATTTT.

This sequence joins TRBV6-2 or TRBV6-3 and TRBJ2-2; no reliable D call. V was trimmed by 5 bases and J by 8 bases, leaving 12 bases between them. Germline loops: CDR1 MNHEY, CDR2 SVGEGT. The CDR3 is 13 amino acids. This chain's CDR3 is CASSLLSSGELFF. CDR3 in DNA: TGTGCCAGCAGTCTCCTCTCGAGTGGGGAGCTGTTTTTT.

This clone occurred once. The chain recombines TRBV6-5 with TRBJ1-4; 8 nucleotides align to TRBD1. V was clipped by 6 bases and J by 8 bases; unmatched bases: 8. Germline CDR1 reads MNHEY; CDR2 reads SVGAGI. CDR3 size: 14 residues. CDR3 sequence (DNA): TGTGCCAGCAGGCCCGGACAGGGTGGGGAAAAACTGTTTTTT. Protein sequence: CASRPGQGGEKLFF.